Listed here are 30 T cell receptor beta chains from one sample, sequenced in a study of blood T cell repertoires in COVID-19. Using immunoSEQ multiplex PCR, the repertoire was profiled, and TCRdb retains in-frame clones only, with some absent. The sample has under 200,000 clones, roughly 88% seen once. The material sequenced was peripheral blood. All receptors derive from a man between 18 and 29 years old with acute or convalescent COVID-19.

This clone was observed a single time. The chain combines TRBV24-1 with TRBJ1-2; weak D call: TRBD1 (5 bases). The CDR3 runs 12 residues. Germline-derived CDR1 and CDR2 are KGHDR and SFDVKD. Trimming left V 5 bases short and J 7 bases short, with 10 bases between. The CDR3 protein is CATSGPQGGYTF. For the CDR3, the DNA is TGTGCCACCAGTGGGCCCCAGGGTGGCTACACCTTC.

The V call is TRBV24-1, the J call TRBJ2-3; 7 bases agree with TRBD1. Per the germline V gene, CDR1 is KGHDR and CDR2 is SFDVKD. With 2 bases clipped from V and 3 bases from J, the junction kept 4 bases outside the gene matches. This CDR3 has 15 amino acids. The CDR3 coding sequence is TGTGCCACCAGTGATTCGAGACAGGGAACAGATACGCAGTATTTT. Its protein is CATSDSRQGTDTQYF.

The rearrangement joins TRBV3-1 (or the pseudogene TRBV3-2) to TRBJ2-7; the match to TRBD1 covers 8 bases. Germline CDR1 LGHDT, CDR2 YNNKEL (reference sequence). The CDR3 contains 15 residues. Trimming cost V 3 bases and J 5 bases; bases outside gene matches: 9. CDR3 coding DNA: TGTGCCAGCAGCCACGCCAGGGGGCGGAAGGACGAGCAGTACTTC. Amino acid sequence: CASSHARGRKDEQYF.

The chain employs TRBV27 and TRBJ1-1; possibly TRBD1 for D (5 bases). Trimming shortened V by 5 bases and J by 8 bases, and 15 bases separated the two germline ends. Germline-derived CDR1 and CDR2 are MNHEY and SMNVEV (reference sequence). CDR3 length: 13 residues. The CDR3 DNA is TGTGCCAGCAGTAGGTGGTTGGGGGGAGAAGCTTTCTTT. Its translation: CASSRWLGGEAFF.

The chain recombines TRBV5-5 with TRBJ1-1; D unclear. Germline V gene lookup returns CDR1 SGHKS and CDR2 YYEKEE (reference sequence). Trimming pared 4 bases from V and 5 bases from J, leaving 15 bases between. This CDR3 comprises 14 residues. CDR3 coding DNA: TGTGCCAGCAGCATTGGAAACTGGGCAACTGAAGCTTTCTTT. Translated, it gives CASSIGNWATEAFF.

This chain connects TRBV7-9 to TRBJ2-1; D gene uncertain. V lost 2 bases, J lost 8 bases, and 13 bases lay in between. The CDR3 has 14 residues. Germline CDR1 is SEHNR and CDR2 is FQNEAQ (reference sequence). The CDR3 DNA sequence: TGTGCCAGCAGCTTATATAGAGATGTAGATGAGCAGTTCTTC. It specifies CASSLYRDVDEQFF.

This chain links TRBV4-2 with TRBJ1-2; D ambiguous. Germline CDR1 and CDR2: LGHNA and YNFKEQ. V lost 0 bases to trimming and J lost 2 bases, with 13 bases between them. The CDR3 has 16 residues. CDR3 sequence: CASSQDSSGKNYGYTF. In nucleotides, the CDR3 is TGTGCCAGCAGCCAAGATTCGTCAGGCAAAAACTATGGCTACACCTTC.

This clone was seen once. The CDR3 loop reads CASSLRQASYEQYF. The CDR3 coding sequence is TGTGCCAGCAGTCTCCGACAGGCTTCGTACGAGCAGTACTTC. The chain is built from TRBV28 and TRBJ2-7; a weak D match, TRBD1 (6 bases). This CDR3 region has 14 residues. Germline V gene data show CDR1 as MDHEN and CDR2 as SYDVKM. Between the trimmed V and J ends, which lost 5 bases and 4 bases, there was a span of 15 bases.

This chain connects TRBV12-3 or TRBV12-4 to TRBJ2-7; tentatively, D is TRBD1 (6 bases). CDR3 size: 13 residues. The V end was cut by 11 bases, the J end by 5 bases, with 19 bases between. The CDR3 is CARHRQATHEQYF. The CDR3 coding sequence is TGTGCCCGACACCGACAGGCGACTCACGAGCAGTACTTC.

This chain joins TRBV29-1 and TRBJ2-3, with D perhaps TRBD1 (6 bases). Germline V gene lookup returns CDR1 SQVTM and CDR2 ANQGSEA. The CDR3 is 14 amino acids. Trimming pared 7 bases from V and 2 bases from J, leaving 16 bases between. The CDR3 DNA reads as TGCAGCGAAATCACAACAGGGAACACAGATACGCAGTATTTT. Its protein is CSEITTGNTDTQYF.

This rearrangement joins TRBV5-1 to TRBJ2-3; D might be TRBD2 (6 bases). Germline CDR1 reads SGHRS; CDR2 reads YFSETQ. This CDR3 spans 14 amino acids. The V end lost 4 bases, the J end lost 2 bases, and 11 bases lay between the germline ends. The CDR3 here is CASSGGAYTDTQYF. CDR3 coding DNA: TGCGCCAGCAGCGGAGGGGCTTACACAGATACGCAGTATTTT.

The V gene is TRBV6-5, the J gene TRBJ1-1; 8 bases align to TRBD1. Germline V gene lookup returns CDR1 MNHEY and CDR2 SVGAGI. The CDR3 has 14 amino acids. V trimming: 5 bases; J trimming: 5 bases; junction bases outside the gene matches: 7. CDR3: CASSRSGGRTEAFF. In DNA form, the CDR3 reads TGTGCCAGCAGTAGATCAGGGGGCCGTACTGAAGCTTTCTTT.

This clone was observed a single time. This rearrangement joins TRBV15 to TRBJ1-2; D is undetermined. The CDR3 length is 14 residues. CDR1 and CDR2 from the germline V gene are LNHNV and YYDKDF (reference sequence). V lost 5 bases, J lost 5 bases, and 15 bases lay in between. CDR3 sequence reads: CATSVDPEGYGYTF. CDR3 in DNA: TGTGCCACCAGCGTCGACCCGGAGGGATATGGCTACACCTTC.

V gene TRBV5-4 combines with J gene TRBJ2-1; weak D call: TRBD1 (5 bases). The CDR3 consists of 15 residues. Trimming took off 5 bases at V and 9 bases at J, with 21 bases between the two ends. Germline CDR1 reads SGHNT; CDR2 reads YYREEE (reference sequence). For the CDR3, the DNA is TGTGCCAGCAGAAACGACAGCCCGCTCATACGTGAGCAGTTCTTC. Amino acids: CASRNDSPLIREQFF.

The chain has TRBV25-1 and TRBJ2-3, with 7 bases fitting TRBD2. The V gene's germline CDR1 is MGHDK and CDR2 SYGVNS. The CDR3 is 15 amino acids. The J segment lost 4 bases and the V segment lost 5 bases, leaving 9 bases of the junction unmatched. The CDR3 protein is CASSQPGGSADTQYF. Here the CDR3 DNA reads TGTGCCAGCAGTCAACCGGGGGGTAGCGCAGATACGCAGTATTTT.

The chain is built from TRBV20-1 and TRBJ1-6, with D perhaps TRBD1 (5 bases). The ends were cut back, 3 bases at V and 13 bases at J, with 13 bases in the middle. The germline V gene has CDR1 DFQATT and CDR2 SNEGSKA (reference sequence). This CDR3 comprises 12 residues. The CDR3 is CSASAQGGPLHF. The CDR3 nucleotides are TGCAGTGCTAGTGCTCAGGGTGGGCCCCTCCACTTT.

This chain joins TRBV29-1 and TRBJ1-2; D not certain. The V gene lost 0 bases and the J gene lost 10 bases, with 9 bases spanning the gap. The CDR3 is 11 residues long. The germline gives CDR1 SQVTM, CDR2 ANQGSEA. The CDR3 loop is CSVEDRMIYTF. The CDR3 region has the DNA TGCAGCGTTGAAGATAGAATGATCTACACCTTC.

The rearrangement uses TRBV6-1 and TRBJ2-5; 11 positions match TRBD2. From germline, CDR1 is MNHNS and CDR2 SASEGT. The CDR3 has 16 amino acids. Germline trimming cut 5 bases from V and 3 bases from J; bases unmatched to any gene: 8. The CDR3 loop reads CASSQGVLAGEETQYF. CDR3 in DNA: TGTGCCAGCAGTCAAGGGGTACTAGCGGGAGAAGAGACCCAGTACTTC.

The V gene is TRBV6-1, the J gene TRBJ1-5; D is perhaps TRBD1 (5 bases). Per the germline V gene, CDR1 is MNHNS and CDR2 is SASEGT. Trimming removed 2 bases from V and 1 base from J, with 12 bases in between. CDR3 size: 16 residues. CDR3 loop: CASSERFRASNQPQHF. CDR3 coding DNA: TGTGCCAGCAGTGAACGGTTCAGGGCAAGCAATCAGCCCCAGCATTTT.

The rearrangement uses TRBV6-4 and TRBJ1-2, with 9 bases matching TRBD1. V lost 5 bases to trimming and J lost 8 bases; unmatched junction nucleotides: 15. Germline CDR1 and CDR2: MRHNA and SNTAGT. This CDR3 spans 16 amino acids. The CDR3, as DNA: TGTGCCAGCAGTCCACGGGGACAGGGCCCCTCCTGGGGCTACACCTTC. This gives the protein CASSPRGQGPSWGYTF.

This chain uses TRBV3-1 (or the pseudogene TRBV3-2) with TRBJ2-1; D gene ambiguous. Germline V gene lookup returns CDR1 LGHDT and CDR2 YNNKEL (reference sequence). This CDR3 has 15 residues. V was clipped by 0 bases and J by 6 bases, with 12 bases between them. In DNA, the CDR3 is TGTGCCAGCAGCCAAGAGGAGCAGCTTAGCAATGAGCAGTTCTTC. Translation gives CASSQEEQLSNEQFF.

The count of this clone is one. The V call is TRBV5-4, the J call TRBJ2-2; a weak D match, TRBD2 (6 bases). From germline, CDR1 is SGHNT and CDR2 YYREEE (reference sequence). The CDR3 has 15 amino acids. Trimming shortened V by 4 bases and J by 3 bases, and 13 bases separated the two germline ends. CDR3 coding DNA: TGTGCCAGCAGCGGCGGGATCACCCACACCGGGGAGCTGTTTTTT. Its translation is CASSGGITHTGELFF.

CDR3 bases: TGTGCCAGCAGTAGCCAAAGCGTGATGTACACTGAAGCTTTCTTT. Protein: CASSSQSVMYTEAFF. This chain uses TRBV6-6 with TRBJ1-1; no clear D. CDR1 MNHNY and CDR2 SVGAGI come from the germline V gene (reference sequence). This CDR3 comprises 15 residues. The V and J ends lost 5 bases and 3 bases respectively, with 16 bases between them.

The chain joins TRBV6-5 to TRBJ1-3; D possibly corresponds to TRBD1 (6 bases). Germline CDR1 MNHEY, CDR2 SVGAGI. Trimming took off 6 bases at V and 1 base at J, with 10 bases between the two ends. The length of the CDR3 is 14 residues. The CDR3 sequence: CASRRTASGNTIYF. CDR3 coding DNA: TGTGCCAGCAGGAGGACAGCTTCTGGAAACACCATATATTTT.

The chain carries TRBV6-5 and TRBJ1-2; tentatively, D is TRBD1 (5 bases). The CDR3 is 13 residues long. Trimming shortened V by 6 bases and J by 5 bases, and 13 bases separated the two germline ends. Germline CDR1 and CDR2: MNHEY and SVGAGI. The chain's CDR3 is CASSSTDRYGYTF. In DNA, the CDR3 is TGTGCCAGCAGCTCGACAGATCGTTATGGCTACACCTTC.

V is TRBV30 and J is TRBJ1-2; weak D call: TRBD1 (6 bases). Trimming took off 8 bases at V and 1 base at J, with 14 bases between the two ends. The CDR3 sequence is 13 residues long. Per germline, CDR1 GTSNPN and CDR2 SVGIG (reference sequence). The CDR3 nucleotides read TGTGCCCCAAGGGGGGGGCTTAACTATGGCTACACCTTC. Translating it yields CAPRGGLNYGYTF.

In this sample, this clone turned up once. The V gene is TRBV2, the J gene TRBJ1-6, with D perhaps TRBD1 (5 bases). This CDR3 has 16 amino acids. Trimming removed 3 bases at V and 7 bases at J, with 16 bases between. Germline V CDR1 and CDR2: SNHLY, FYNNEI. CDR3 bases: TGTGCCAGCAGTGACCCGACCGGGACTGCCAATTCACCCCTCCACTTT. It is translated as CASSDPTGTANSPLHF.

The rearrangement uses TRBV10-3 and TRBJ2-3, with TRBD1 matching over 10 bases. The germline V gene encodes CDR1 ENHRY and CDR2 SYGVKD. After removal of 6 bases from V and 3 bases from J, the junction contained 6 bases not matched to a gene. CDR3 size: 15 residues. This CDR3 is CAISQDRGRTDTQYF. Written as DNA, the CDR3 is TGTGCCATCAGCCAAGACAGGGGGCGAACAGATACGCAGTATTTT.

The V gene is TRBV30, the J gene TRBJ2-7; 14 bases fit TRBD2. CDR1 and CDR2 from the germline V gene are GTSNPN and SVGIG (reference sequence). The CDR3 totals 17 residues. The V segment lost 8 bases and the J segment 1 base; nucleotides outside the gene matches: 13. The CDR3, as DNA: TGTGCCGCGGAGGGACTAGCGGGAGTGATCGGGTCCTACGAGCAGTACTTC. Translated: CAAEGLAGVIGSYEQYF.

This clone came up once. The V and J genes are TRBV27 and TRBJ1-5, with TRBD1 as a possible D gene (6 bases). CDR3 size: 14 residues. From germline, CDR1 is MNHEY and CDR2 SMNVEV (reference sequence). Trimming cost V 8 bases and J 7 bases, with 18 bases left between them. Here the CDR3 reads CASSTGLVRQPQHF. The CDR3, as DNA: TGTGCCAGCTCGACAGGTTTAGTACGACAGCCCCAGCATTTT.